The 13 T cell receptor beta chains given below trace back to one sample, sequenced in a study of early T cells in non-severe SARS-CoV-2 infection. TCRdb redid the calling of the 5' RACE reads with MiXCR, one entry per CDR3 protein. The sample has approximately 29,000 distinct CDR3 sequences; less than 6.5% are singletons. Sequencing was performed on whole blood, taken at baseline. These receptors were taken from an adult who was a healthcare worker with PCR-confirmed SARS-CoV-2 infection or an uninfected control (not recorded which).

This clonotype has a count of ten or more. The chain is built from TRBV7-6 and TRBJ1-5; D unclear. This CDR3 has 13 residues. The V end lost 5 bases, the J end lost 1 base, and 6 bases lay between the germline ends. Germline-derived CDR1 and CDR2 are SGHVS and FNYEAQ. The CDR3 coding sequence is TGTGCCAGCAGCCCCTCCAGCAATCAGCCCCAGCATTTT. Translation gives CASSPSSNQPQHF.

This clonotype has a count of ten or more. As DNA, the CDR3 is TGTGCCAGCAGTTTTTTAGGGGATGACAATCAGCCCCAGCATTTT. Translated, it gives CASSFLGDDNQPQHF. V usage is TRBV12-3 or TRBV12-4 and J usage is TRBJ1-5; tentatively, D is TRBD1 (5 bases). There are 15 residues in the CDR3. The V and J ends lost 3 bases and 3 bases respectively, with 12 bases between them.

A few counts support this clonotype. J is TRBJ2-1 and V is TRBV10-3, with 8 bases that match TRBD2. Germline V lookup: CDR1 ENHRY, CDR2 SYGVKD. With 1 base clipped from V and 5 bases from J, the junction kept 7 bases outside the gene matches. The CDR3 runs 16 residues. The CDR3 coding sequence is TGTGCCATCAGTGAGTTCTTAGCGGGGTCGAACAATGAGCAGTTCTTC. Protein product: CAISEFLAGSNNEQFF.

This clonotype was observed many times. CDR3 sequence: CSVLRDTDSYEQYF. CDR3 coding DNA: TGCAGCGTCCTCCGGGACACCGACTCCTACGAGCAGTACTTC. The rearrangement links TRBV29-1 to TRBJ2-7, with TRBD1 as a possible D gene (6 bases). Germline V lookup: CDR1 SQVTM, CDR2 ANQGSEA. The CDR3 covers 14 residues. Between the trimmed V and J ends, which lost 6 bases and 0 bases, there was a span of 15 bases.

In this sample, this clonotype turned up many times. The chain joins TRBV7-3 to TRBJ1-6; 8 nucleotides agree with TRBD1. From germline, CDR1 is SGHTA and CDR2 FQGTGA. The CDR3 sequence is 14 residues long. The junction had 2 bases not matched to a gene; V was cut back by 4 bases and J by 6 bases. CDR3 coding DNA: TGTGCCAGCAGCTCCGGACAGGGTAATTCACCCCTCCACTTT. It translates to CASSSGQGNSPLHF.

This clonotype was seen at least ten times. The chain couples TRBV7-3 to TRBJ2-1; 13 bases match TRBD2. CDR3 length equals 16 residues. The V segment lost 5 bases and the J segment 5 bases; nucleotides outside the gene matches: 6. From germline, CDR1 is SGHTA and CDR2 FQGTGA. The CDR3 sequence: CASSPGLAGVHNEQFF. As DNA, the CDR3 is TGTGCCAGCAGCCCTGGACTAGCGGGAGTCCACAATGAGCAGTTCTTC.

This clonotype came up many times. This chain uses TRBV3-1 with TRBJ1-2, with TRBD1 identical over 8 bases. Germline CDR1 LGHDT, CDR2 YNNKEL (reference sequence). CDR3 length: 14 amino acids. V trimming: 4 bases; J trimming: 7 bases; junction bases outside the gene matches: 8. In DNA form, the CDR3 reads TGTGCCAGCAGCCCCACAGGGGGTCTCGGTGGCTACACCTTC. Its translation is CASSPTGGLGGYTF. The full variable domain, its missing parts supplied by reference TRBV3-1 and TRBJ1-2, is DTAVSQTPKYLVTQMGNDKSIKCEQNLGHDTMYWYKQDSKKFLKIMFSYNNKELIINETVPNRFSPKSPDKAHLNLHINSLELGDSAVYFCASSPTGGLGGYTFGSGTRLTVV.

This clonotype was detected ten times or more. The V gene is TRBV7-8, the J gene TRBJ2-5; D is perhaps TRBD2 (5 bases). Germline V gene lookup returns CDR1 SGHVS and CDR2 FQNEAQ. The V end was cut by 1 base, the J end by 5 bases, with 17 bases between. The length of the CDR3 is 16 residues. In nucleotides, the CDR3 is TGTGCCAGCAGCTTAGGAATTGGAGGCGAGTATGAGACCCAGTACTTC. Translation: CASSLGIGGEYETQYF. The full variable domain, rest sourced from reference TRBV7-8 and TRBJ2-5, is GAGVSQSPRYKVAKRGQDVALRCDPISGHVSLFWYQQALGQGPEFLTYFQNEAQLDKSGLPSDRFFAERPEGSVSTLKIQRTQQEDSAVYLCASSLGIGGEYETQYFGPGTRLLVL.

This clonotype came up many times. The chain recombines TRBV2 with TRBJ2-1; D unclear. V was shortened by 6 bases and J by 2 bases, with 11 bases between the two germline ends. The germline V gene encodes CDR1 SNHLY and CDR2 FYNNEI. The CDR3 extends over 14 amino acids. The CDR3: CASSALVAYNEQFF. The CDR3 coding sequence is TGTGCCAGCAGCGCCCTCGTAGCCTACAATGAGCAGTTCTTC.

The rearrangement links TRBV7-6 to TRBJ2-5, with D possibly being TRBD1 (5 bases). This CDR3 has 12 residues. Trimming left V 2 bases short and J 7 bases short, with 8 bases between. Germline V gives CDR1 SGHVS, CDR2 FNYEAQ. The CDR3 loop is CASSLTTGTQYF. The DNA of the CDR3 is TGTGCCAGCAGCTTAACCACAGGGACCCAGTACTTC. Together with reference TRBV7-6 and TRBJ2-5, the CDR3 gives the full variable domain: GAGVSQSPRYKVTKRGQDVALRCDPISGHVSLYWYRQALGQGPEFLTYFNYEAQQDKSGLPNDRFSAERPEGSISTLTIQRTEQRDSAMYRCASSLTTGTQYFGPGTRLLVL.

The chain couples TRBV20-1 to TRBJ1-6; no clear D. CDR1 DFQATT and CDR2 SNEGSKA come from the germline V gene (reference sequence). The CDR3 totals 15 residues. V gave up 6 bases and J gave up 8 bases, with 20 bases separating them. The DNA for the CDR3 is TGCAGTGCGCGGCTCCCCACGGGGATCTATTCACCCCTCCACTTT. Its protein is CSARLPTGIYSPLHF.

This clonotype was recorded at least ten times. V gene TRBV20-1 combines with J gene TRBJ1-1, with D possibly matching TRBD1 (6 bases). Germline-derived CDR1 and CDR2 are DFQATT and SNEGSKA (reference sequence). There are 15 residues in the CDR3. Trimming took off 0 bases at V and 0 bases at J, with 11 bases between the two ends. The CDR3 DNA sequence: TGCAGTGCTAGAGAACTTAGACAGGTGAACACTGAAGCTTTCTTT. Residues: CSARELRQVNTEAFF.

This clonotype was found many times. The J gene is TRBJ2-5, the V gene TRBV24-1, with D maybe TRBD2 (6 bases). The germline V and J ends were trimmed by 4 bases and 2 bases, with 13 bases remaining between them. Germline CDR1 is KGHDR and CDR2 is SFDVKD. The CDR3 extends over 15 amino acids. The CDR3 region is CATSERGTLQETQYF. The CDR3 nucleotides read TGTGCCACCAGTGAACGCGGGACTCTGCAAGAGACCCAGTACTTC.